Shown below are 30 T cell receptor beta chains from a single sample sequenced in a study of Graves' ophthalmopathy and Graves' hyperthyroidism. From RNA, the CDR3 regions of TCR beta chains were amplified and sequenced. The first round was an RT-PCR with HTBI primers, and the second round was a multiplex PCR. In TCRdb, the multiplex PCR reads were re-called with MiXCR into one record per CDR3 protein. The data contain fewer than 400,000 distinct CDR3 sequences, around 19% of them seen just once; the ten biggest clones take up around 1.4%. Material: peripheral blood. All receptors derive from a woman between 18 and 30 years old with Graves' ophthalmopathy.

V usage is TRBV28 and J usage is TRBJ1-2; 8 positions agree with TRBD1. The CDR3 is 15 amino acids. Trimming took 4 bases from V and 3 from J; bases not matched to a gene: 7. CDR1 and CDR2 (germline): MDHEN, SYDVKM. Written as DNA, the CDR3 is TGTGCCAGCAGTTGGCCCGGACAGGGTTACTATGGCTACACCTTC. Translation: CASSWPGQGYYGYTF.

This clonotype was seen repeatedly, ten times or more. This chain connects TRBV11-2 to TRBJ2-7; the D is unclear. The V gene lost 5 bases and the J gene lost 3 bases, with 5 bases spanning the gap. The CDR3 sequence is 11 residues long. CDR1 SGHAT and CDR2 FQNNGV come from the germline V gene. The CDR3 DNA reads TGTGCCAGCAGCCGGGTCTACGAGCAGTACTTC. This sequence encodes CASSRVYEQYF.

In this sample, this clonotype turned up many times. V is TRBV15 and J is TRBJ1-1; D is possibly TRBD1 (6 bases). The CDR3 is made up of 15 amino acids. Trimming took off 0 bases at V and 8 bases at J, with 16 bases between the two ends. Germline V gene lookup returns CDR1 LNHNV and CDR2 YYDKDF (reference sequence). CDR3 loop: CATSRDRVGGSEAFF. In nucleotides, the CDR3 is TGTGCCACCAGCAGAGATCGGGTAGGGGGGTCAGAAGCTTTCTTT.

This clonotype was observed a handful of times. The chain links TRBV11-2 to TRBJ2-7, with D possibly being TRBD1 or TRBD2 (6 bases each). CDR1 is SGHAT and CDR2 is FQNNGV in the germline V gene. The CDR3 consists of 13 residues. Trimming stripped 8 bases from V and 0 bases from J, with 11 bases between. Written as DNA, the CDR3 is TGTGCCAGCGCAACGGGGGCCTCCTACGAGCAGTACTTC. Translating it yields CASATGASYEQYF.

In this sample, this clonotype turned up many times. The DNA of the CDR3 is TGTGCCAGCAGCTCCAGACAGGGTGTTACTGAAGCTTTCTTT. This translates into CASSSRQGVTEAFF. The chain is built from TRBV7-2 and TRBJ1-1; TRBD1 aligns across 7 bases. CDR3 length equals 14 residues. Per the germline V gene, CDR1 is SGHTA and CDR2 is FQGNSA. V gave up 4 bases and J gave up 5 bases; unmatched junction bases: 7.

This clonotype has a count of ten or more. This rearrangement joins TRBV20-1 to TRBJ2-5; 8 nucleotides line up with TRBD1. The germline gives CDR1 DFQATT, CDR2 SNEGSKA (reference sequence). The CDR3 is 15 amino acids. Trimming removed 0 bases from V and 4 bases from J; junction bases left unmatched: 7. CDR3 sequence reads: CSARDDDRGLETQYF. The CDR3 region has the DNA TGCAGTGCTAGAGATGATGACAGGGGTTTAGAGACCCAGTACTTC.

This clonotype has at least ten counts. The chain links TRBV5-1 to TRBJ2-7, with 8 bases fitting TRBD1. The CDR3 is made up of 15 amino acids. From germline, CDR1 is SGHRS and CDR2 YFSETQ. V lost 4 bases and J lost 7; bases outside the gene matches: 13. Here the CDR3 DNA reads TGCGCCAGCAGCGTTGGACAGGGAGATTTTACGGAGCAGTACTTC. It translates to CASSVGQGDFTEQYF.

This clonotype has ten or more counts. The chain uses TRBV10-3 and TRBJ1-1; D uncertain. The CDR3 totals 15 residues. Germline V gene data show CDR1 as ENHRY and CDR2 as SYGVKD. V lost 1 base and J lost 1, with 10 bases in between. For the CDR3, the DNA is TGTGCCATCAGTGAGTTAAGGGAGCAGAACACTGAAGCTTTCTTT. Its protein product is CAISELREQNTEAFF.

V and J are TRBV20-1 and TRBJ1-2; 9 bases are a match to TRBD1. Germline-derived CDR1 and CDR2 are DFQATT and SNEGSKA (reference sequence). J gave up 5 bases and V 3 bases, and 4 bases lay outside the gene matches. This CDR3 region has 13 residues. As DNA, the CDR3 is TGCAGTGCTAGCGACAGGGGGAGGTATGGCTACACCTTC. Amino acid sequence: CSASDRGRYGYTF.

The rearrangement joins TRBV20-1 to TRBJ1-2, with D possibly matching TRBD1 (5 bases). Per the germline V gene, CDR1 is DFQATT and CDR2 is SNEGSKA (reference sequence). The CDR3 runs to 12 residues. V lost 5 bases and J 5 bases, leaving 12 bases between the germline ends. The CDR3 spells CSAPGKGYGYTF. CDR3 coding DNA: TGCAGTGCTCCGGGCAAGGGGTATGGCTACACCTTC.

This clonotype was picked up many times. The chain has TRBV28 and TRBJ2-5; 7 bases align to TRBD2. The germline V gene has CDR1 MDHEN and CDR2 SYDVKM. The CDR3 extends over 10 amino acids. Trimming cost V 11 bases and J 3 bases; bases outside gene matches: 0. The CDR3 bases are TGTGCCGCGGGGGAAGAGACCCAGTACTTC. Its translation is CAAGEETQYF.

This clonotype was seen ten or more times. This sequence joins TRBV19 and TRBJ2-2; D not certain. Germline V gene data show CDR1 as LNHDA and CDR2 as SQIVND (reference sequence). The CDR3 is 11 residues long. V dropped 6 bases and J dropped 8 bases, with 7 bases sitting between them. For the CDR3, the DNA is TGTGCCAGTAGAACCACTGGGGAGCTGTTTTTT. This codes for CASRTTGELFF.

This clonotype showed up many times. The chain joins TRBV12-3 or TRBV12-4 to TRBJ1-1; D gene ambiguous. The CDR3 has 14 amino acids. The V end was cut by 3 bases, the J end by 0 bases, with 8 bases between. This CDR3 is CASSFDTLNTEAFF. As DNA, the CDR3 is TGTGCCAGCAGTTTCGACACCTTGAACACTGAAGCTTTCTTT.

This clonotype was observed at least ten times. The genes are TRBV27 and TRBJ2-5; D not resolved. CDR3 size: 12 residues. Germline V gene lookup returns CDR1 MNHEY and CDR2 SMNVEV (reference sequence). Trimming left V 5 bases short and J 5 bases short, with 9 bases between. The CDR3 nucleotides are TGTGCCAGCAGTCGGCGAGGCGAGACCCAGTACTTC. It encodes CASSRRGETQYF.

This clonotype has ten or more counts. The chain has TRBV6-5 and TRBJ1-5, with a tentative D call TRBD1 (6 bases). Germline V gene lookup returns CDR1 MNHEY and CDR2 SVGAGI. V was cut by 2 bases and J by 3 bases, with 11 bases left in between. The CDR3 sequence is 15 residues long. For the CDR3, the DNA is TGTGCCAGCAGTTACCCGGCAGGGGCCAATCAGCCCCAGCATTTT. Protein sequence: CASSYPAGANQPQHF.

This clonotype was seen repeatedly, ten times or more. The chain couples TRBV12-3 or TRBV12-4 to TRBJ2-2, with 9 nucleotides matching TRBD1. V gave up 4 bases and J gave up 1 base; unmatched junction bases: 1. The CDR3 loop spans 15 amino acids. CDR3 in amino acids: CASSWGQGNTGELFF. The CDR3 region has the DNA TGTGCCAGCAGTTGGGGACAGGGGAACACCGGGGAGCTGTTTTTT.

As regards this clonotype: One end of the junction does not line up with germline, which may come from a read error. The chain links TRBV6-2 or TRBV6-3 to TRBJ1-5; D remains unclear. This CDR3 region has 13 residues. The germline gives CDR1 MNHEY, CDR2 SVGEGT. The CDR3 is CAGSYSRYQPQHF. The CDR3 DNA is TGTGCCGGCAGTTACTCGCGATATCAGCCCCAGCATTTT.

This clonotype was seen ten or more times. This chain uses TRBV15 with TRBJ1-2; 7 nucleotides match TRBD1. The germline gives CDR1 LNHNV, CDR2 YYDKDF (reference sequence). Unmatched junction bases numbered 3, after V lost 4 bases and J lost 4 bases. The CDR3 loop spans 13 amino acids. CDR3 DNA: TGTGCCACCAGCAACGAGGGGGCCTATGGCTACACCTTC. As protein: CATSNEGAYGYTF.

This clonotype was counted ten times or more. The chain employs TRBV6-1 and TRBJ2-7; D uncertain. The CDR3 runs 13 residues. The V gene's germline CDR1 is MNHNS and CDR2 SASEGT. Trimming took off 5 bases at V and 2 bases at J, with 10 bases between the two ends. In DNA, the CDR3 is TGTGCCAGCAGTCTTCTCCCCACCTACGAGCAGTACTTC. It yields the protein CASSLLPTYEQYF.

This clonotype was seen many times. The chain joins TRBV6-2 or TRBV6-3 to TRBJ1-1; tentatively, D is TRBD1 (5 bases). Trimming pared 2 bases from V and 4 bases from J, leaving 11 bases between. This CDR3 spans 14 amino acids. The germline gives CDR1 MNHEY, CDR2 SVGEGT. CDR3 nucleotide sequence: TGTGCCAGCAGTTACCGGGGGGGGTTCACTGAAGCTTTCTTT. Translation gives CASSYRGGFTEAFF.

V usage is TRBV11-2 and J usage is TRBJ2-7, with 10 bases matching TRBD2. This CDR3 has 16 amino acids. The V and J ends lost 1 base and 3 bases, in that order; junction bases with no gene match: 6. Per the germline V gene, CDR1 is SGHAT and CDR2 is FQNNGV. The CDR3 region has the DNA TGTGCCAGCAGCTTAGGAAGCGGGAGGGCGAACTACGAGCAGTACTTC. Its protein product is CASSLGSGRANYEQYF.

This clonotype occurred many times. This chain connects TRBV27 to TRBJ2-3; 8 bases align to TRBD2. This CDR3 is 14 amino acids long. V shed 0 bases, J shed 7 bases, and the junction held 3 bases outside the gene matches. CDR1 is MNHEY, CDR2 SMNVEV, per germline (reference sequence). The CDR3: CASSLSSGVYTQYF. In DNA form, the CDR3 reads TGTGCCAGCAGTTTATCTAGCGGGGTTTATACGCAGTATTTT.

This clonotype was seen many times. The chain combines TRBV7-2 with TRBJ2-5, with 7 bases aligning to TRBD2. With V trimmed by 0 bases and J by 5 bases, 3 bases remained unmatched. Germline V gives CDR1 SGHTA, CDR2 FQGNSA. CDR3 size: 14 residues. CDR3 bases: TGTGCCAGCAGCTTAGCGGGGACTACTGAGACCCAGTACTTC. This sequence encodes CASSLAGTTETQYF. The full variable domain, rest sourced from reference TRBV7-2 and TRBJ2-5, is GAGVSQSPSNKVTEKGKDVELRCDPISGHTALYWYRQSLGQGLEFLIYFQGNSAPDKSGLPSDRFSAERTGGSVSTLTIQRTQQEDSAVYLCASSLAGTTETQYFGPGTRLLVL.

This clonotype was detected ten times or more. The genes are TRBV28 and TRBJ1-1, with D hard to call. V lost 4 bases and J 9 bases, leaving 24 bases between the germline ends. Germline loops: CDR1 MDHEN, CDR2 SYDVKM. This CDR3 has 16 residues. CDR3 region: CASSSPAKREGSKAFF. DNA for the CDR3: TGTGCCAGCAGTTCCCCCGCCAAGAGGGAGGGTTCAAAAGCTTTCTTT.

In its sample, this clonotype was seen many times. An end of the junction does not agree with germline; a read error may underlie this. This chain uses TRBV20-1 with TRBJ2-7; perhaps D is TRBD1 or TRBD2 (6 bases each). This CDR3 has 14 amino acids. Per the germline V gene, CDR1 is DFQATT and CDR2 is SNEGSKA (reference sequence). The CDR3 DNA reads as TGCAGTGCTAGCTTGACGGGGGCCACCTACGAGCAGCACTTC. It is translated as CSASLTGATYEQHF.

This clonotype was seen ten or more times. This chain uses TRBV6-5 with TRBJ2-7, with D maybe TRBD2 (6 bases). The CDR3 has 15 residues. Trimming cost V 6 bases and J 0 bases, with 15 bases left between them. The germline CDR1 and CDR2 sequences are MNHEY and SVGAGI. CDR3 coding DNA: TGTGCCAGCAGGGGCCGGGACTGGAGCTCCTACGAGCAGTACTTC. This translates into CASRGRDWSSYEQYF.

This clonotype was found many times. The rearrangement links TRBV5-1 to TRBJ1-3; 7 positions agree with TRBD1. The germline CDR1 and CDR2 sequences are SGHRS and YFSETQ. V lost 1 base and J lost 2; bases outside the gene matches: 3. The CDR3 loop spans 15 amino acids. The CDR3 region has the DNA TGCGCCAGCAGCTTGACAGGGGCAACTGGAAACACCATATATTTT. Translated, it gives CASSLTGATGNTIYF. The variable domain in full, completed from reference TRBV5-1 and TRBJ1-3, reads KAGVTQTPRYLIKTRGQQVTLSCSPISGHRSVSWYQQTPGQGLQFLFEYFSETQRNKGNFPGRFSGRQFSNSRSEMNVSTLELGDSALYLCASSLTGATGNTIYFGEGSWLTVV.

This sequence joins TRBV6-1 and TRBJ2-7; 8 nucleotides align to TRBD1. Germline CDR1 and CDR2: MNHNS and SASEGT. J was trimmed by 0 bases and V by 6 bases; bases with no gene match: 4. The CDR3 is made up of 14 amino acids. CDR3 bases: TGTGCCAGCAGACAGGGGGATCTCTCCTACGAGCAGTACTTC. Its protein is CASRQGDLSYEQYF.

This clonotype was seen at least ten times. An end of the junction differs from the germline gene, which may be a read error. The genes are TRBV15 and TRBJ2-7; D may be TRBD2 (5 bases). The CDR3 is made up of 15 amino acids. In germline, CDR1 is LNHNV, CDR2 YYDKDF (reference sequence). The CDR3 region has the DNA TGTGCCACCAGCAGACCGGGGTGGGGAAGCTACAAGCAGTACTTC. Amino acid sequence: CATSRPGWGSYKQYF.

This clonotype was detected only a few times. The chain recombines TRBV4-1 with TRBJ2-2; 7 bases line up with TRBD1. Germline V gene data show CDR1 as MGHRA and CDR2 as YSYEKL. After removal of 3 bases from V and 3 bases from J, the junction contained 7 bases not matched to a gene. CDR3 length: 16 residues. As DNA, the CDR3 is TGCGCCAGCAGCCAGTGGGACAGCCTAGACACCGGGGAGCTGTTTTTT. Its translation is CASSQWDSLDTGELFF.